These 17 T cell receptor beta chains originate from one sample sequenced in a study of blood T cells in healthy people across ages (dated by TCRdb to 2014 to 2015). The library was prepared using 5' RACE. Instrument on record: Illumina HiSeq 2500. A second PCR of about 7 to 12 cycles was run with a J-beta primer mix and a sample-barcoded 5' primer. The public reads were run again by TCRdb, first through fastp at Q25 and then through MiXCR, and only productive beta chains were kept. Here each entry gathers all rows of one CDR3 protein and keeps the most common genes and DNA. Here the sample has approximately 1,000,000 distinct CDR3 sequences; around two fifths occur a single time. The ten largest clonotypes hold around 13% of the sample. The material sequenced was blood. All receptors come from a man in his late teens or twenties in good health.

The V gene is TRBV7-9, the J gene TRBJ2-7, with 9 bases matching TRBD2. Losses at the gene ends were 5 bases for V and 5 bases for J; bases not matched to a gene: 10. The CDR3 loop spans 15 amino acids. CDR1 is SEHNR, CDR2 FQNEAQ, per germline (reference sequence). In nucleotides, the CDR3 is TGTGCCAGCAGCCCGCCTAGCGGGGACGCCCACGAGCAGTACTTC. Residues: CASSPPSGDAHEQYF.

The chain links TRBV4-1 to TRBJ2-1, with D uncertain. Germline CDR1 MGHRA, CDR2 YSYEKL. Trimming removed 4 bases at V and 9 bases at J, with 13 bases between. The CDR3 sequence is 13 residues long. The CDR3 nucleotides read TGCGCCAGCAGCCTCGAGGAGCTGGGTGAGCAGTTCTTC. It encodes CASSLEELGEQFF.

V is TRBV4-1 and J is TRBJ1-4, with D possibly being TRBD1 (6 bases). Germline lookup yields CDR1 MGHRA and CDR2 YSYEKL. CDR3 size: 17 residues. V lost 0 bases and J lost 8, with 19 bases in between. For the CDR3, the DNA is TGCGCCAGCAGCCAAGAGAATGGTTGGGGGGGGCTCGAAAAACTGTTTTTT. Translated: CASSQENGWGGLEKLFF.

The V and J genes are TRBV5-1 and TRBJ1-2; D is unclear. The CDR3 runs to 15 residues. The V gene's germline CDR1 is SGHRS and CDR2 YFSETQ. V gave up 2 bases and J gave up 4 bases, with 15 bases separating them. CDR3 protein: CASSFLGGQTYGYTF. The CDR3 region has the DNA TGCGCCAGCAGCTTCCTGGGCGGGCAGACCTATGGCTACACCTTC.

This rearrangement joins TRBV5-1 to TRBJ2-7, with D perhaps assigned TRBD1 or TRBD2 (6 bases each). Germline-derived CDR1 and CDR2 are SGHRS and YFSETQ. Trimming pared 6 bases from V and 7 bases from J, leaving 23 bases between. This CDR3 is 15 amino acids long. CDR3 DNA: TGCGCCAGCATGCCGGGGGCGGAGGCCTACAATGAGCAGTACTTC. Translating it yields CASMPGAEAYNEQYF.

This chain connects TRBV6-5 to TRBJ2-5; 7 nucleotides align to TRBD1. The germline CDR1 and CDR2 sequences are MNHEY and SVGAGI. This CDR3 comprises 16 residues. Germline trimming cut 0 bases from V and 5 bases from J; bases unmatched to any gene: 9. As DNA, the CDR3 is TGTGCCAGCAGTTACTCGCGCCAGGGGGTACAGGAGACCCAGTACTTC. The encoded protein is CASSYSRQGVQETQYF.

This clonotype was recorded a few times. The V gene is TRBV7-2, the J gene TRBJ1-2; D is unresolved. V gave up 4 bases and J gave up 0 bases, with 18 bases separating them. Germline-derived CDR1 and CDR2 are SGHTA and FQGNSA. This CDR3 is built from 17 residues. The DNA for the CDR3 is TGTGCCAGCAGCTCCTCCCCCGGGGTGGGTGCTAACTATGGCTACACCTTC. Translation: CASSSSPGVGANYGYTF.

As concerns this clonotype: A clone one base away is much larger, so this may be a read error. This chain joins TRBV6-6 and TRBJ1-2, with a possible D match to TRBD1 (6 bases). Trimming stripped 4 bases from V and 5 bases from J, with 11 bases between. The length of the CDR3 is 13 residues. Germline V gives CDR1 MNHNY, CDR2 SVGAGI (reference sequence). CDR3 sequence reads: CASSFCRGYGYTF. As DNA, the CDR3 is TGTGCCAGCAGTTTCTGCAGGGGATATGGCTACACCTTC.

A few counts support this clonotype. The chain couples TRBV10-3 to TRBJ1-1; no reliable D call. Germline CDR1 and CDR2: ENHRY and SYGVKD. Trimming took off 2 bases at V and 1 base at J, with 5 bases between the two ends. The CDR3 length is 13 residues. CDR3 DNA sequence: TGTGCCATCAGTGAGACTGGGAACACTGAAGCTTTCTTT. This gives the protein CAISETGNTEAFF.

The rearrangement uses TRBV20-1 and TRBJ1-2; 8 bases are shared with TRBD1. Trimming took 2 bases from V and 4 from J; bases not matched to a gene: 12. The CDR3 has 16 residues. From germline, CDR1 is DFQATT and CDR2 SNEGSKA (reference sequence). The CDR3 DNA follows: TGCAGTGCTAGAAGAACCAGCAGGGGGCGAAGCTATGGCTACACCTTC. Protein: CSARRTSRGRSYGYTF.

Turning to this clonotype: The CDR3 end shows no conserved phenylalanine or tryptophan, and so a read error is likely. The V gene is TRBV4-3, the J gene TRBJ2-7, with D unresolved. With 7 bases removed from V and 8 bases from J, the gap between germline ends came to 21 bases. CDR3 length: 14 residues. The V gene's germline CDR1 is LGHNA and CDR2 YSLEER. The CDR3 sequence: CASTRDLLSTKQYL. The CDR3 DNA is TGCGCCAGCACGCGTGACTTACTTTCCACGAAGCAGTACTTA.

This chain connects TRBV28 to TRBJ2-2; D uncertain. This CDR3 has 11 residues. Trimming removed 7 bases at V and 6 bases at J, with 6 bases between. The germline V gene has CDR1 MDHEN and CDR2 SYDVKM. The CDR3 sequence: CASKESGELFF. The CDR3 nucleotides read TGTGCCAGCAAGGAGTCCGGGGAGCTGTTTTTT.

The V and J genes are TRBV5-5 and TRBJ2-5; no reliable D call. The CDR3 has 12 residues. V lost 3 bases, J lost 11 bases, and 14 bases lay in between. Germline V gene data show CDR1 as SGHKS and CDR2 as YYEKEE (reference sequence). CDR3 amino acids: CASSYARGEQYF. CDR3 bases: TGTGCCAGCAGCTACGCAAGAGGTGAGCAGTACTTC.

The chain uses TRBV6-1 and TRBJ2-1, with 7 bases that match TRBD1. V dropped 6 bases and J dropped 9; count of bases not matched to a gene: 11. The CDR3 totals 14 residues. The germline gives CDR1 MNHNS, CDR2 SASEGT. DNA for the CDR3: TGTGCCAGCAGCCGGGACAGAGGGAGCGGTGAGCAGTTCTTC. Its protein product is CASSRDRGSGEQFF.

The chain couples TRBV20-1 to TRBJ2-5, with no clear D. CDR1 and CDR2 from the germline V gene are DFQATT and SNEGSKA (reference sequence). V was clipped by 1 base and J by 1 base, with 7 bases between them. There are 13 residues in the CDR3. CDR3 DNA: TGCAGTGCTAGAGTACCCACCCAAGAGACCCAGTACTTC. Protein sequence: CSARVPTQETQYF.

This chain links TRBV3-1 with TRBJ2-3; tentatively, D is TRBD1 (6 bases). This CDR3 contains 16 residues. Germline V lookup: CDR1 LGHDT, CDR2 YNNKEL (reference sequence). The V and J ends lost 3 bases and 0 bases respectively, with 13 bases between them. The CDR3 protein is CASSHLRTESTDTQYF. The CDR3, as DNA: TGTGCCAGCAGCCACCTACGGACAGAGAGCACAGATACGCAGTATTTT.

The CDR3 DNA follows: TGTGCCAGCACCTCCGGGACAGCGAACACTGAAGCTTTCTTT. Protein: CASTSGTANTEAFF. The V call is TRBV12-3 or TRBV12-4, the J call TRBJ1-1; TRBD1 matches at 7 bases. The V segment lost 7 bases and the J segment 1 base; nucleotides outside the gene matches: 6. The CDR3 is 14 amino acids.